One T cell receptor beta chain is described in this entry. Antigen unknown. Sequencing was performed with immunoSEQ multiplex PCR; in TCRdb, only in-frame clones are kept and a portion is missing. Found here are under 4,500 clones, approximately 92% of them singletons; the top ten hold over 1.5%. The data derive from a study of T cells and Merkel cell carcinoma outcomes. Overall study findings and caveats: In Merkel cell carcinoma, repertoire and T-cell density reportedly predicted outcomes.

Germline-derived CDR1 and CDR2 are MNHEY and SVGAGI. V shed 0 bases and J shed 4 bases, with 5 bases lying between them. The CDR3 spans 13 residues. This receptor was obtained from a human donor with Merkel cell carcinoma. The sample consisted of tumor tissue from Merkel cell carcinoma. This sequence joins TRBV6-5 and TRBJ2-3; maybe TRBD1 (5 bases). CDR3: CASSYSRADTQYF. Here the CDR3 DNA reads TGTGCCAGCAGTTACTCCAGGGCAGATACGCAGTATTTT.